This T cell receptor (beta chain) is from a study of cytomegalovirus exposure and HLA in healthy donors. The germline CDR1 and CDR2 sequences are SNHLY and FYNNEI. The CDR3 consists of 17 residues. J gave up 2 bases and V 7 bases, and 10 bases lay outside the gene matches. Remarks on this clone: What it binds is not known.

Study outcomes and limitations: In an earlier analysis, in roughly 580 donors, most V segments appeared productive either ~87% or ~30% of the time. Common viral pathogens (according to a later analysis) appeared linked to several of the most significant clusters.

This PCR relied on a set of 60 Vbeta primers and 13 Jbeta primers. TCRdb's copy holds only in-frame clones and misses some; the assay was immunoSEQ multiplex PCR. The sample has about 120,000 clones, 70% to 80% seen once. The sequence was obtained from a female donor in good health and CMV-seronegative. Specimen: PBMCs. This chain joins TRBV2 and TRBJ2-5, with 13 bases lining up with TRBD2. The DNA of the CDR3 is TGTGCCAGCAAGCGGACTAGCGGGGGCCGAGGGCAAGAGACCCAGTACTTC. Protein product: CASKRTSGGRGQETQYF.